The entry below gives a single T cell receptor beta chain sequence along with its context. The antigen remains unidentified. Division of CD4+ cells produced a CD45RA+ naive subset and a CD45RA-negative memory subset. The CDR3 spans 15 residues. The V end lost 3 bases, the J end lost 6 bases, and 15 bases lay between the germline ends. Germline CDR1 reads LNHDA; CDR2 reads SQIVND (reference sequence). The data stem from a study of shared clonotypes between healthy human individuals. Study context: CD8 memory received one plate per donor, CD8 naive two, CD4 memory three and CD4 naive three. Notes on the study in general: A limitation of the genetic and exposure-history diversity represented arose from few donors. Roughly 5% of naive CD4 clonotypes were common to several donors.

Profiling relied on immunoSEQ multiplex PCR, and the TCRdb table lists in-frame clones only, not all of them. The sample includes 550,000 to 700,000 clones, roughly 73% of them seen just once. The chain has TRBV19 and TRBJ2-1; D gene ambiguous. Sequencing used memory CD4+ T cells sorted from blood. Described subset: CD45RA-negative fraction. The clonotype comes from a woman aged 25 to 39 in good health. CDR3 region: CASSMQLGVGNEQFF. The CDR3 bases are TGTGCCAGTAGTATGCAGTTGGGCGTTGGCAATGAGCAGTTCTTC.